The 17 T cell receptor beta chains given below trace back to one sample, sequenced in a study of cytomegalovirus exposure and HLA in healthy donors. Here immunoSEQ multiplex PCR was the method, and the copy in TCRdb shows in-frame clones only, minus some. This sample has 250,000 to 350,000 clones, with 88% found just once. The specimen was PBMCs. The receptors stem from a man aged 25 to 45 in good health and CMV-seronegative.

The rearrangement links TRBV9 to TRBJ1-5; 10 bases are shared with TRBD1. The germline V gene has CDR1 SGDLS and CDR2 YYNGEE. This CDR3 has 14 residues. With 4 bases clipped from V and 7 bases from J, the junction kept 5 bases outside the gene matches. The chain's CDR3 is CASSPRDRGQPQHF. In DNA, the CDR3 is TGTGCCAGCAGCCCGAGGGACAGGGGCCAGCCCCAGCATTTT. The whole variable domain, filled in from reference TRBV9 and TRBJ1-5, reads DSGVTQTPKHLITATGQRVTLRCSPRSGDLSVYWYQQSLDQGLQFLIQYYNGEERAKGNILERFSAQQFPDLHSELNLSSLELGDSALYFCASSPRDRGQPQHFGDGTRLSIL.

The CDR3 nucleotides read TGTGCCTGGATGGGGCGGGGGAGCCAAGAGACCCAGTACTTC. Translated: CAWMGRGSQETQYF. V gene TRBV30 combines with J gene TRBJ2-5; 7 bases are shared with TRBD2. CDR3 length: 14 residues. The junction had 6 bases not matched to a gene; V was cut back by 4 bases and J by 1 base. Per the germline V gene, CDR1 is GTSNPN and CDR2 is SVGIG (reference sequence).

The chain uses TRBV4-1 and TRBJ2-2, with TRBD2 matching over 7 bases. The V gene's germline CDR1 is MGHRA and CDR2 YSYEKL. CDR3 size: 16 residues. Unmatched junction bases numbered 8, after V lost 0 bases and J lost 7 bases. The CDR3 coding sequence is TGCGCCAGCAGCCAAGAATCGAGCGGGGTGATCGGGGAGCTGTTTTTT. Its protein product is CASSQESSGVIGELFF.

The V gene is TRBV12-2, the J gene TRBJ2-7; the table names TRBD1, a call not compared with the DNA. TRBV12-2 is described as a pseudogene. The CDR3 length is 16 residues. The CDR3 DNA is TGTGCAAGTCGCTTACTCGGACAGCTAAGCTCCTACGAGCAGTACTTC. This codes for CASRLLGQLSSYEQYF.

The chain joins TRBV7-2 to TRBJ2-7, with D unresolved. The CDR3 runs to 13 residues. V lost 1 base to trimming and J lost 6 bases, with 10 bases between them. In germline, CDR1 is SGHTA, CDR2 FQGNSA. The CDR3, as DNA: TGTGCCAGCAGCTTAGTTGATTGGAGCGAGCAGTACTTC. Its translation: CASSLVDWSEQYF.

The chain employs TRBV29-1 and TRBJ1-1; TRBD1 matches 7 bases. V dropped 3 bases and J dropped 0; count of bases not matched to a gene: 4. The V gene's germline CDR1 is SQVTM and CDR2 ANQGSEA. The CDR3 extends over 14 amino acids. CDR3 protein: CSVEGGQMNTEAFF. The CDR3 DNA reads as TGCAGCGTTGAGGGGGGACAGATGAACACTGAAGCTTTCTTT.

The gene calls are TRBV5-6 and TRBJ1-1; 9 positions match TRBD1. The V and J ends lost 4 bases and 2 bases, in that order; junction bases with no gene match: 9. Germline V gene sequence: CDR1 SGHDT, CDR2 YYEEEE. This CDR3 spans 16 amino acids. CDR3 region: CASSPRDRDSNTEAFF. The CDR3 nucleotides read TGTGCCAGCAGCCCCCGGGACAGGGATTCCAACACTGAAGCTTTCTTT.

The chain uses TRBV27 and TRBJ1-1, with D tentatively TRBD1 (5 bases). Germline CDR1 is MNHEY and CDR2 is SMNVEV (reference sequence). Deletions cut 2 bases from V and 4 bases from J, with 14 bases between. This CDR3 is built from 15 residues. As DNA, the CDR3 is TGTGCCAGCAGTTTACAGGGTTTCCGAATCACTGAAGCTTTCTTT. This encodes CASSLQGFRITEAFF.

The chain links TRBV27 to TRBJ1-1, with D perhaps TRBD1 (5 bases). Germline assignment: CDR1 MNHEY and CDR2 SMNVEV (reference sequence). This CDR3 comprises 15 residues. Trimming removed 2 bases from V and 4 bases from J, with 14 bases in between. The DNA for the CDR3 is TGTGCCAGCAGTTTAGGGGCAGGGATGGTCACTGAAGCTTTCTTT. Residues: CASSLGAGMVTEAFF.

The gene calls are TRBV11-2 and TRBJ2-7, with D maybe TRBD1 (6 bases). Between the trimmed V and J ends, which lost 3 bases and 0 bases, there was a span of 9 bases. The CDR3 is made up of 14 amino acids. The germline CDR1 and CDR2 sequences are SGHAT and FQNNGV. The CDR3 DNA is TGTGCCAGCAGCTTCAGGGGCGCCTCCTACGAGCAGTACTTC. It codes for CASSFRGASYEQYF.

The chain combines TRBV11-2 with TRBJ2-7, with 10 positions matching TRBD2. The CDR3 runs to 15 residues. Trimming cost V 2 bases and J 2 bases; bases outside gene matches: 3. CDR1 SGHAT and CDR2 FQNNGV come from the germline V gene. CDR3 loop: CASSLHSGGPYEQYF. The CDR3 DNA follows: TGTGCCAGCAGCTTACATAGCGGGGGGCCCTACGAGCAGTACTTC.

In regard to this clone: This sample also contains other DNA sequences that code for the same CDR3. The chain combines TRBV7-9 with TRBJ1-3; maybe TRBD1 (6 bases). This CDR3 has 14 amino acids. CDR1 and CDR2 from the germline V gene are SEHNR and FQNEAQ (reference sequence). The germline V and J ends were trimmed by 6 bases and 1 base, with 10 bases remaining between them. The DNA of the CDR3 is TGTGCCAGCAGTCTCCAGGGGTCTGGAAACACCATATATTTT. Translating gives CASSLQGSGNTIYF.

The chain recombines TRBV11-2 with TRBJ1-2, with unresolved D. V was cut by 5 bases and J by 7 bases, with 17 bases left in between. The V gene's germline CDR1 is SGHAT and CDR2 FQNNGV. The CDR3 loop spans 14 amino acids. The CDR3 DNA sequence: TGTGCCAGCAGCCTAACGGACTCGGGCTTTGGCTACACCTTC. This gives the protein CASSLTDSGFGYTF.

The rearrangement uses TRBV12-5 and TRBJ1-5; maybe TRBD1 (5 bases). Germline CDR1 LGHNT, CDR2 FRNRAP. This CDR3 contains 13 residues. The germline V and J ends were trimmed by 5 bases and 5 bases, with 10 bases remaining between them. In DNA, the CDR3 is TGTGCTAGTGGTAGTGGGGCACATCAGCCCCAGCATTTT. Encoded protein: CASGSGAHQPQHF.

As DNA, the CDR3 is TGCGCCAGCAGCCACGGGACAGGGGTAGGCGGCTACACCTTC. Protein: CASSHGTGVGGYTF. This chain connects TRBV4-1 to TRBJ1-2; the match to TRBD1 covers 10 bases. The CDR3 covers 14 residues. CDR1 is MGHRA and CDR2 is YSYEKL in the germline V gene. With 3 bases clipped from V and 8 bases from J, the junction kept 6 bases outside the gene matches.

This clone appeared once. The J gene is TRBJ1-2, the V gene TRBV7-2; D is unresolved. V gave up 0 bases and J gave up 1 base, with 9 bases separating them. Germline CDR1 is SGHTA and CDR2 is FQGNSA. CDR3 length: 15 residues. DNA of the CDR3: TGTGCCAGCAGCTTAGCGCTGCGGGATAACTATGGCTACACCTTC. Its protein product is CASSLALRDNYGYTF.

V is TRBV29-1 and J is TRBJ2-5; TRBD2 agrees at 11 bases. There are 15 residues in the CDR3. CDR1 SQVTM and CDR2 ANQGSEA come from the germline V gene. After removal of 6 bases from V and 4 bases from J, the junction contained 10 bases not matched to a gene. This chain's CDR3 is CSVGRLAGGGETQYF. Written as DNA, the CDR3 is TGCAGCGTCGGACGGCTAGCGGGGGGTGGAGAGACCCAGTACTTC.